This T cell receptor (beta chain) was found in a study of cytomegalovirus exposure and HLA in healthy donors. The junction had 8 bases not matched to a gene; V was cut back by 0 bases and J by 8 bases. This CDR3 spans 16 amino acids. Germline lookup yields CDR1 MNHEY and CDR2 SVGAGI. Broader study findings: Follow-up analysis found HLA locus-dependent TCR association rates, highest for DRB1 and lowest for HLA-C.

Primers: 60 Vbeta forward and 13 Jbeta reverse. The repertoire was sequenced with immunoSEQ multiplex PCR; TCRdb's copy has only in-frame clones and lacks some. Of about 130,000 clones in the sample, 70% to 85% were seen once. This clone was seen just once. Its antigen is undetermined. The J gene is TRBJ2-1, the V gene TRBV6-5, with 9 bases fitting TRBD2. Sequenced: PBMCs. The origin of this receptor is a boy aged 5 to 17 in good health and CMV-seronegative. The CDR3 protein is CASSYSGAGGPYEQFF. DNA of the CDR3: TGTGCCAGCAGTTACTCGGGGGCGGGAGGGCCCTATGAGCAGTTCTTC.